The present TCR beta chain was sequenced within a study of T cell responses to AZD1222 COVID-19 vaccine. Here immunoSEQ multiplex PCR was the method, and the copy in TCRdb shows in-frame clones only, minus some. The sample has 70,000 to 90,000 clones, around nine tenths seen once. In the case of this clone: The antigen is undetermined.

Broader study findings: Baseline testing showed seropositivity in only a handful of AZD1222 recipients. Spike-wide vaccine-associated CD4 TCRs dominated at 160-218 and 743-854.

CDR1 MNHEY and CDR2 SVGAGI come from the germline V gene. Trimming at V came to 5 bases and at J to 5 bases, leaving 8 bases not matched to a gene. This CDR3 has 15 amino acids. The sequence was collected from an adult in good health. The J gene is TRBJ1-2, the V gene TRBV6-5, with TRBD1 identical over 10 bases. The sequencing here drew on peripheral blood, taken on day 0 of AZD1222 vaccination. The CDR3 DNA reads as TGTGCCAGCAGTAGGGACAGGGGCCAGGGGTATGGCTACACCTTC. Its protein is CASSRDRGQGYGYTF.